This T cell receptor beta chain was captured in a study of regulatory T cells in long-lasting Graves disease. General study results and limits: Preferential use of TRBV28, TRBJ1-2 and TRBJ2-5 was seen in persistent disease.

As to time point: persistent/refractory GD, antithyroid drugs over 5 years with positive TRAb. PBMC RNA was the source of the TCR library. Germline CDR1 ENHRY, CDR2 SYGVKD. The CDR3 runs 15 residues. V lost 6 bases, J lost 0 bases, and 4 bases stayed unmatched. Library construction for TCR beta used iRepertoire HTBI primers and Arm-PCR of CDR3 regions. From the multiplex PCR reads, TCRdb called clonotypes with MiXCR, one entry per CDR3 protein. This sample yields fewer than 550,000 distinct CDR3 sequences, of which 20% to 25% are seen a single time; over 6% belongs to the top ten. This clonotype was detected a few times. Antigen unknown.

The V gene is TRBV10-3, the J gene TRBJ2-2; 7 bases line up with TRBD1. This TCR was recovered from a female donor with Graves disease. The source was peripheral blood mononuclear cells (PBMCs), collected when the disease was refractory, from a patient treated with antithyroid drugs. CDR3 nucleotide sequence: TGTGCCATCAGGGGGGACAGTGCGAACACCGGGGAGCTGTTTTTT. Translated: CAIRGDSANTGELFF.